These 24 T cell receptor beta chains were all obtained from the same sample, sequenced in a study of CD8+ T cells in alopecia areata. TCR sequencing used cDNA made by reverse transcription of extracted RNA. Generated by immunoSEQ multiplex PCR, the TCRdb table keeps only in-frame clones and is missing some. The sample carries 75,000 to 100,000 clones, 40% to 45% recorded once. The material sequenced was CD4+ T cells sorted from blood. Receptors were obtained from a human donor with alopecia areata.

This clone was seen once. The CDR3 reads CASSQVLEKLFF. In DNA form, the CDR3 reads TGCGCCAGCAGCCAAGTCCTTGAAAAACTGTTTTTT. The chain carries TRBV4-1 and TRBJ1-4; D remains unclear. This CDR3 comprises 12 residues. V lost 1 base and J lost 7, with 4 bases in between. Germline CDR1 and CDR2: MGHRA and YSYEKL.

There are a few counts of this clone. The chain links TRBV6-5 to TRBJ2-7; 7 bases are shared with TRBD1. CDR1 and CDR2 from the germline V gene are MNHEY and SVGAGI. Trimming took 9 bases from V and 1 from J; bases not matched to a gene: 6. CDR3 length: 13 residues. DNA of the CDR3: TGTGCCAGAGTGACAGGGTCGTCCTACGAGCAGTACTTC. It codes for CARVTGSSYEQYF.

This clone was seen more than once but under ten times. The CDR3 DNA reads as TGCAGCGTGGCAACCCGAGTGGCGGTTCGCAGCCAAGCTTTCTTT. This encodes CSVATRVAVRSQAFF. The chain recombines TRBV29-1 with TRBJ1-1; D is unresolved. Germline loops: CDR1 SQVTM, CDR2 ANQGSEA. The CDR3 totals 15 residues. V lost 6 bases to trimming and J lost 9 bases, with 26 bases between them. Full variable domain (rest looked up from reference TRBV29-1 and TRBJ1-1): SAVISQKPSRDICQRGTSLTIQCQVDSQVTMMFWYRQQPGQSLTLIATANQGSEATYESGFVIDKFPISRPNLTFSTLTVSNMSPEDSSIYLCSVATRVAVRSQAFFGQGTRLTVV.

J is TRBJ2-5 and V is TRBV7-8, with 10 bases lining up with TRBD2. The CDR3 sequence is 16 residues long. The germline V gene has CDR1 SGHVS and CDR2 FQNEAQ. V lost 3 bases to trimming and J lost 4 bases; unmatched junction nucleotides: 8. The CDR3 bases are TGTGCCAGCAGCTTGCCTAGGGCTAGCGGGGGAGAGACCCAGTACTTC. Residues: CASSLPRASGGETQYF.

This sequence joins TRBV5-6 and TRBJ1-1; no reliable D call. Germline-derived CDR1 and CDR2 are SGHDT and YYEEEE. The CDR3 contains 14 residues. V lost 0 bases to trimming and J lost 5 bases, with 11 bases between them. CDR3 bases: TGTGCCAGCAGCTTGGTTGAGGTGGGGACTGAAGCTTTCTTT. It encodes CASSLVEVGTEAFF.

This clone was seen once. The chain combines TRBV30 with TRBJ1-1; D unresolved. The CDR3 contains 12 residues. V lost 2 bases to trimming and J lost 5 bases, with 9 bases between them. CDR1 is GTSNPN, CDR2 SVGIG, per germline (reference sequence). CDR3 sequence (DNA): TGTGCCTGGAGTTATGGCCGGACTGAAGCTTTCTTT. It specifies CAWSYGRTEAFF.

The CDR3 DNA reads as TGTGCCTGGAGTGTAAAAGGGCTCCAAGAGACCCAGTACTTC. This encodes CAWSVKGLQETQYF. This sequence joins TRBV30 and TRBJ2-5; D not resolved. CDR1 is GTSNPN and CDR2 is SVGIG in the germline V gene (reference sequence). The CDR3 is made up of 14 amino acids. The V end was cut by 0 bases, the J end by 1 base, with 9 bases between.

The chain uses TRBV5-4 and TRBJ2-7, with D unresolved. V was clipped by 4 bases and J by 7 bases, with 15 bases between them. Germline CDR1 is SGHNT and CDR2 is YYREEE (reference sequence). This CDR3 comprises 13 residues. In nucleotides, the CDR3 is TGTGCCAGCAGCCCGAGACGAGTCGGGGAGCAGTACTTC. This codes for CASSPRRVGEQYF. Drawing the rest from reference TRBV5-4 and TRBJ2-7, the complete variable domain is ETGVTQSPTHLIKTRGQQVTLRCSSQSGHNTVSWYQQALGQGPQFIFQYYREEENGRGNFPPRFSGLQFPNYSSELNVNALELDDSALYLCASSPRRVGEQYFGPGTRLTVT.

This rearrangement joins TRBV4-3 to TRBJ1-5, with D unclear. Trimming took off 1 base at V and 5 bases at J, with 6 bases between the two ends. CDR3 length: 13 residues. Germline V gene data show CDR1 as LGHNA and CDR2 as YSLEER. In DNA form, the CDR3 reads TGCGCCAGCAGCCAAGTAAGGGATCAGCCCCAGCATTTT. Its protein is CASSQVRDQPQHF.

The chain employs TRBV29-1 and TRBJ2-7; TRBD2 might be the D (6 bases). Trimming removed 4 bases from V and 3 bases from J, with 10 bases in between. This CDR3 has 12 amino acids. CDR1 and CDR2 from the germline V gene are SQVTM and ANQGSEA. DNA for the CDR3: TGCAGCGTTGTAACGGGAGTCTACGAGCAGTACTTC. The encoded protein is CSVVTGVYEQYF.

This CDR3 is CSASHSTGDTEAFF. DNA for the CDR3: TGCAGCGCTTCTCACTCGACAGGGGACACTGAAGCTTTCTTT. The chain recombines TRBV29-1 with TRBJ1-1, with 8 bases that match TRBD1. V was clipped by 7 bases and J by 3 bases; unmatched bases: 10. The CDR3 length is 14 residues. Germline assignment: CDR1 SQVTM and CDR2 ANQGSEA.

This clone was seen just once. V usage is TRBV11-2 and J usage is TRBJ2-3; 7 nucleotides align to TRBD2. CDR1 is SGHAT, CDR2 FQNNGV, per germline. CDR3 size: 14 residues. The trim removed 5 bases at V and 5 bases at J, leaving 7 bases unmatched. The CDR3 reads CASSRLARGDTQYF. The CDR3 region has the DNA TGTGCCAGCAGCCGACTAGCTCGTGGAGATACGCAGTATTTT.

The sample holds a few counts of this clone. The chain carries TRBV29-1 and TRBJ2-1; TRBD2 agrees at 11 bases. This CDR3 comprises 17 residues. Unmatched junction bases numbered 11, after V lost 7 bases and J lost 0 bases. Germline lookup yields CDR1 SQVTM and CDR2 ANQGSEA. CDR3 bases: TGCAGCGGGACCGGGACTAGCGGCCCAAGCTCCTACAATGAGCAGTTCTTC. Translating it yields CSGTGTSGPSSYNEQFF.

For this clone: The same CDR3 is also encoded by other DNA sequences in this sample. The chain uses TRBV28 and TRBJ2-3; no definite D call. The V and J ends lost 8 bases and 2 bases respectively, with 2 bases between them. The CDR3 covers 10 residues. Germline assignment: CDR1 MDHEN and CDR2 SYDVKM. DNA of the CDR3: TGTGCCAGCTCCACAGATACGCAGTATTTT. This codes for CASSTDTQYF.

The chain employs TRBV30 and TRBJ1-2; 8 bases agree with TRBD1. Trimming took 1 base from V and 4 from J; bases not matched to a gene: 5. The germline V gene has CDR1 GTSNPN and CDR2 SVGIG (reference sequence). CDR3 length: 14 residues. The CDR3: CAWSADRATYGYTF. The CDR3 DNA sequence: TGTGCCTGGAGTGCGGACAGGGCGACCTATGGCTACACCTTC.

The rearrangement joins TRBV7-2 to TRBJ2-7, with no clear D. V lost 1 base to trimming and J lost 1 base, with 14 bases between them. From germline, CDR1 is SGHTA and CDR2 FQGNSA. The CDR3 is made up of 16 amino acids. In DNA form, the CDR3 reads TGTGCCAGCAGCTTAGAATGGAACGGGCCTTCCTACGAGCAGTACTTC. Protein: CASSLEWNGPSYEQYF.

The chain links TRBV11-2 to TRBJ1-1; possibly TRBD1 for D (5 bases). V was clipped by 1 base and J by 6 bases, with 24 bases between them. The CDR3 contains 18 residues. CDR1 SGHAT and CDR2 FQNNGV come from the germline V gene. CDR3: CASSLGSLTLGWGAEAFF. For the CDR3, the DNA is TGTGCCAGCAGCTTAGGGAGCCTTACGTTGGGTTGGGGCGCTGAAGCTTTCTTT.

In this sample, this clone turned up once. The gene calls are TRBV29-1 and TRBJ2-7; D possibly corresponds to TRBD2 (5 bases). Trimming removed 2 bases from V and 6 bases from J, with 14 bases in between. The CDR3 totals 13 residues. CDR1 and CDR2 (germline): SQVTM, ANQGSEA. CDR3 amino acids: CSVEPGEYGEQYF. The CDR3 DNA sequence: TGCAGCGTTGAACCCGGGGAGTACGGCGAGCAGTACTTC.

DNA of the CDR3: TGTGCCTGGAGGAGGGATCAGCCCCAGCATTTT. This gives the protein CAWRRDQPQHF. The chain recombines TRBV30 with TRBJ1-5, with D uncertain. Trimming took off 3 bases at V and 5 bases at J, with 5 bases between the two ends. This CDR3 is 11 amino acids long. Germline V gene sequence: CDR1 GTSNPN, CDR2 SVGIG (reference sequence).

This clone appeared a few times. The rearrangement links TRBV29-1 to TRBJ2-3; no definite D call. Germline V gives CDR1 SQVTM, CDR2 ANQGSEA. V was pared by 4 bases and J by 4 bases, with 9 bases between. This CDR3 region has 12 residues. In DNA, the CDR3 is TGCAGCGTTGTGATCATCGCAGATACGCAGTATTTT. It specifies CSVVIIADTQYF.

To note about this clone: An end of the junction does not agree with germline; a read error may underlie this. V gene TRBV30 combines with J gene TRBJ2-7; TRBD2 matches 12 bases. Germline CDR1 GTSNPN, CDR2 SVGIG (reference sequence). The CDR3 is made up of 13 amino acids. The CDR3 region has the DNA TGTGCCTGGAGTGCTACTAGCGGGAGGTCCCCCAACTTC. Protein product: CAWSATSGRSPNF.

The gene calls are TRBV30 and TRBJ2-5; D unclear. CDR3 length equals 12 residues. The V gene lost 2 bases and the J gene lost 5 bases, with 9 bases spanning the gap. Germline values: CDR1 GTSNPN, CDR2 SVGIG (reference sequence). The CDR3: CAWSLAVETQYF. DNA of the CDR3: TGTGCCTGGAGTCTGGCGGTCGAGACCCAGTACTTC.

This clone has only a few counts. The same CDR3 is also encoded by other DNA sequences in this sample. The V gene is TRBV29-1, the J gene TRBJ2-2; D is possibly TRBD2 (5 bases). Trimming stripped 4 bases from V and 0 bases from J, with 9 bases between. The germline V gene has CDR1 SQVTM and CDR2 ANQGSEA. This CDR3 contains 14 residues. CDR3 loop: CSVVEGANTGELFF. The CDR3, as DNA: TGCAGCGTTGTAGAGGGCGCGAACACCGGGGAGCTGTTTTTT.

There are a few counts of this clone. The CDR3 here is CATSRERGPYEQYF. The CDR3 region has the DNA TGTGCCACCAGCAGAGAGCGGGGGCCCTACGAGCAGTACTTC. The rearrangement joins TRBV15 to TRBJ2-7, with a weak D call TRBD2 (7 bases). CDR1 is LNHNV and CDR2 is YYDKDF in the germline V gene (reference sequence). Trimming stripped 0 bases from V and 2 bases from J, with 8 bases between. The CDR3 covers 14 residues.